Listed below are T cell receptor beta chains from one sample, sequenced in a study of T cell repertoires in cytomegalovirus infection. TCRdb passed the reads through MiXCR, listing each CDR3 protein once. Of some 310,000 distinct CDR3 sequences listed, approximately 25% are singletons. These receptors lack a known antigen. The sequencing used cultured PBMCs, collected from culture after CMV antigen stimulation. The receptors were gathered from a human donor in good health (CMV status not recorded). Some clones in this sample may be carry-over from other donors' samples. CDR3s include the opening cysteine and the closing phenylalanine or tryptophan. The order of the fields is J gene, D gene, clone size, V gene, CDR3 protein, CDR3 DNA. D genes are given only for firm matches. Clone size, where shown, is once, few, many, or a class for clones that have expanded.

>TRBJ2-1|TRBD2|once|TRBV20-1
CSATLAGGLNEQFF
TGCAGTGCAACCTTAGCGGGAGGGCTCAATGAGCAGTTCTTC
>TRBJ2-1|NA|NA|TRBV15
CATSTRMGNEQFF
TGTGCCACCAGCACCAGAATGGGTAATGAGCAGTTCTTC
>TRBJ2-2|NA|NA|TRBV20-1
CSARLSGSGELFF
TGCAGTGCTAGACTTTCGGGGTCCGGGGAGCTGTTTTTT
>TRBJ2-3|NA|many|TRBV11-2
CASSFPSFTDTQYF
TGTGCCAGCAGCTTTCCCTCGTTCACAGATACGCAGTATTTT
>TRBJ2-1|TRBD1|many|TRBV6-2/TRBV6-3
CASSYFRTGNNEQFF
TGTGCCAGCAGTTACTTTCGGACAGGCAACAATGAGCAGTTCTTC
>TRBJ2-1|NA|NA|TRBV11-2
CASSYNLHGSRADEQFF
TGTGCCAGCAGCTACAACCTACACGGGAGCAGGGCTGATGAGCAGTTCTTC
>TRBJ2-5|TRBD2|NA|TRBV20-1
CSARPMTSEQETQYF
TGCAGTGCTAGACCAATGACTAGCGAACAAGAGACCCAGTACTTC
>TRBJ2-1|TRBD2|NA|TRBV12-5
CASGLVAGGPHNEQFF
TGTGCTAGTGGTTTGGTGGCGGGAGGGCCCCACAATGAGCAGTTCTTC
>TRBJ2-7|TRBD2|NA|TRBV28
CASSPGGGYEQYF
TGTGCCAGCAGTCCGGGAGGGGGTTACGAGCAGTACTTC
>TRBJ1-5|NA|NA|TRBV30
CAWSGGDGNQPQHF
TGTGCCTGGAGTGGGGGGGACGGCAATCAGCCCCAGCATTTT
>TRBJ2-1|NA|NA|TRBV4-3
CASSQEPFSVREQFF
TGCGCCAGCAGCCAAGAGCCCTTTTCGGTTCGGGAGCAGTTCTTC
>TRBJ2-3|NA|NA|TRBV9
CASSVGGSGRRYTDTQYF
TGTGCCAGCAGCGTAGGGGGATCGGGCAGGCGTTACACAGATACGCAGTATTTT
>TRBJ2-7|NA|few|TRBV29-1
CSVESTAEQYF
TGCAGCGTTGAATCCACGGCGGAGCAGTACTTC
>TRBJ2-5|NA|NA|TRBV9
CASSVENRVLPRETQYF
TGTGCCAGCAGCGTAGAGAACAGGGTTTTGCCTAGGGAGACCCAGTACTTC
>TRBJ2-7|TRBD2|NA|TRBV27
CASSFRGLAGAYEQYF
TGTGCCAGCAGTTTCAGAGGACTAGCGGGAGCCTACGAGCAGTACTTC
>TRBJ2-7|NA|few|TRBV6-2/TRBV6-3
CASRRTLSSYEQYF
TGTGCCAGCAGACGGACATTGTCCTCCTACGAGCAGTACTTC
>TRBJ1-1|NA|NA|TRBV29-1
CSVEKIAGSTIMNTEAFF
TGCAGCGTTGAAAAGATTGCAGGTTCAACTATTATGAACACTGAAGCTTTCTTT
>TRBJ2-7|TRBD1|few|TRBV6-5
CASSYSGTGYEQYF
TGTGCCAGCAGTTACTCAGGGACAGGGTACGAGCAGTACTTC
>TRBJ1-3|NA|few|TRBV20-1
CSARGGGSLSGNTIYF
TGCAGTGCTAGGGGGGGAGGGAGCCTCTCTGGAAACACCATATATTTT
>TRBJ2-2|TRBD1|few|TRBV7-2
CASSGGTGGRTGELFF
TGTGCCAGCAGCGGCGGGACAGGGGGTCGGACCGGGGAGCTGTTTTTT
>TRBJ2-5|NA|many|TRBV7-2
CASSFRRELETQYF
TGTGCCAGCAGCTTTCGCAGGGAGTTAGAGACCCAGTACTTC
>TRBJ2-7|NA|NA|TRBV6-6
CASSPPGNSYEQYF
TGTGCCAGCAGTCCCCCGGGTAACTCCTACGAGCAGTACTTC
>TRBJ1-1|NA|NA|TRBV7-9
CASSRTEYTEAFF
TGTGCCAGCAGCCGGACAGAGTACACTGAAGCTTTCTTT
>TRBJ1-1|TRBD1|few|TRBV6-2/TRBV6-3
CASSTTLSQRQRDRSEDEAFF
TGTGCCAGCAGCACTACACTCAGCCAACGGCAACGGGACAGAAGTGAGGATGAAGCTTTCTTT
>TRBJ2-3|NA|NA|TRBV27
CASSLKSQASGTDTQYF
TGTGCCAGCAGTTTAAAATCCCAGGCCTCCGGCACAGATACGCAGTATTTT
>TRBJ2-7|TRBD1|few|TRBV6-2/TRBV6-3
CASSDYRGAYEQYF
TGTGCCAGCAGTGACTACAGGGGAGCCTACGAGCAGTACTTC
>TRBJ2-3|TRBD2|few|TRBV28
CASSPSGGDTQYF
TGTGCCAGCAGCCCTAGCGGTGGAGATACGCAGTATTTT
>TRBJ2-2|NA|few|TRBV7-8
CASSLAPSGSNTGELFF
TGTGCCAGCAGCTTAGCGCCCAGCGGGTCGAACACCGGGGAGCTGTTTTTT
>TRBJ1-2|TRBD1|NA|TRBV6-1
CASSERTGRNYGYTF
TGTGCCAGCAGCGAGAGGACAGGGCGTAACTATGGCTACACCTTC
>TRBJ1-5|NA|few|TRBV28
CASSPGLNHPQHF
TGTGCCAGCAGCCCGGGCTTAAACCACCCCCAGCATTTT
>TRBJ2-7|TRBD2|NA|TRBV4-2
CASSQGPGLADEQYF
TGTGCCAGCAGCCAAGGGCCGGGACTAGCGGACGAGCAGTACTTC
>TRBJ2-1|TRBD1|NA|TRBV6-5
CASSLTGTADNEQFF
TGTGCCAGCAGCCTCACCGGGACAGCTGACAATGAGCAGTTCTTC
>TRBJ2-5|NA|NA|TRBV4-2
CASSQHTETQYF
TGTGCCAGCAGCCAGCACACGGAGACCCAGTACTTC
>TRBJ1-5|NA|few|TRBV6-2/TRBV6-3
CASSMINQPQHF
TGTGCCAGCAGCATGATCAATCAGCCCCAGCATTTT
>TRBJ2-5|TRBD2|few|TRBV7-6
CASSLWTSGKRETQYF
TGTGCCAGCAGCCTGTGGACTAGCGGGAAGCGAGAGACCCAGTACTTC
>TRBJ2-6|NA|NA|TRBV6-6
CASSFGRSGGANVLTF
TGTGCCAGCAGTTTCGGACGTTCCGGGGGGGCCAACGTCCTGACTTTC
>TRBJ2-7|NA|few|TRBV28
CASRSGVGSYEQYF
TGTGCCAGCAGGTCCGGTGTGGGATCTTACGAGCAGTACTTC
>TRBJ2-2|TRBD2|NA|TRBV7-2
CASIGPGGTSVHTGELFF
TGTGCCAGCATCGGTCCCGGAGGGACTAGCGTCCACACCGGGGAGCTGTTTTTT
>TRBJ1-2|NA|few|TRBV7-2
CASSSTGPIF
TGTGCCAGCAGCTCCACCGGGCCGATCTTC
>TRBJ2-1|TRBD1|few|TRBV12-3/TRBV12-4
CASSPGQGYEQFF
TGTGCCAGCAGTCCGGGACAGGGATATGAGCAGTTCTTC
>TRBJ2-5|TRBD1|NA|TRBV6-1
CASSYGTGGFRETQYF
TGTGCCAGCAGTTACGGGACAGGGGGATTCCGAGAGACCCAGTACTTC
>TRBJ2-5|NA|NA|TRBV10-3
CANREGGQETQYF
TGTGCCAACCGCGAGGGAGGACAAGAGACCCAGTACTTC
>TRBJ2-2|TRBD2|few|TRBV6-2/TRBV6-3
CASSSPREAANTGELFF
TGTGCCAGCAGTTCCCCTCGGGAGGCGGCGAACACCGGGGAGCTGTTTTTT
>TRBJ1-2|NA|NA|TRBV19
CASSKTDYYGYTF
TGTGCCAGTAGTAAAACAGACTACTATGGCTACACCTTC
>TRBJ2-1|NA|NA|TRBV20-1
CSASANEQFF
TGCAGTGCTAGTGCTAATGAGCAGTTCTTC
>TRBJ2-7|TRBD1|NA|TRBV20-1
CSARDPRTGDTYEQYF
TGCAGTGCTAGAGATCCGAGGACAGGGGACACCTACGAGCAGTACTTC
>TRBJ1-1|NA|NA|TRBV11-2
CASSLVVGSEAFF
TGTGCCAGCAGCTTAGTGGTCGGGAGCGAAGCTTTCTTT
>TRBJ2-4|NA|NA|TRBV6-2/TRBV6-3
CASEDFNIQYF
TGTGCCAGCGAGGATTTTAACATTCAGTACTTC
>TRBJ1-2|NA|few|TRBV4-1
CASSQYLGPNNYGYTF
TGCGCCAGCAGCCAATACCTAGGACCTAATAACTATGGCTACACCTTC
>TRBJ2-5|NA|few|TRBV7-2
CASSLVGRIQETQYF
TGTGCCAGCAGCTTAGTAGGCAGAATCCAAGAGACCCAGTACTTC
>TRBJ2-3|NA|many|TRBV7-9
CASSQTNPITDTQYF
TGTGCCAGCAGCCAAACTAACCCAATCACAGATACGCAGTATTTT
>TRBJ2-3|TRBD2|NA|TRBV7-7
CASSWRAQREDTDTQYF
TGTGCTAGCAGCTGGAGGGCTCAGCGGGAGGATACAGATACGCAGTATTTT
>TRBJ2-3|TRBD2|many|TRBV19
CASSPTSSGTDTQYF
TGTGCCAGTAGTCCGACTAGCTCTGGAACAGATACGCAGTATTTT